Below, one TCR beta chain is given with its context. It lacks a known antigen. Base qualities are not provided; no much larger clone lies one nucleotide away. Using the deep immunoSEQ assay, TCR CDR3 regions were amplified from genomic DNA by multiplex PCR. For each cell subset, the extracted genomic DNA was distributed evenly across all wells of several immunoSEQ 96-well plates, and each plate served as one replicate. For sorted subsets, 200 to 250 ng of genomic DNA, equivalent to some 30,000 T cell genomes, went into each replicate PCR. Purified libraries were measured with a Qubit 3.0 fluorometer, size-checked on a Bioanalyzer 2100, and measured again with the KAPA Library Quantification kit. Every immunoSEQ 96-well plate was sequenced on a separate single-read 150-cycle Illumina NextSeq 550 flow cell. The original pipeline was this. Because the immunoSEQ output held only junctional sequences and lacked quality scores, the filtering could not match the filtering applied to full-length reads. To assign V/J genes and CDR3, sequences were annotated against IMGT germline references using PyIR, a Python wrapper for IgBLAST v1.9. Reads were filtered out if the reads had weak V/J assignments (E-value above 1e-6), no CDR3, stop codons, out-of-frame junctions, or ambiguous translated residues. V3J clonotypes were defined as sequences sharing the same inferred V gene, J gene, and CDR3 amino acid sequence. The percentage overlap between two repertoires was calculated by dividing the number of shared unique clonotypes by the size of the smaller repertoire. Repertoire richness was assessed with RTK rarefaction, the Chao1 estimator, and Recon v2.1 estimates of unobserved clonotypes. Generation probabilities were computed with OLGA for all TCRbeta clonotypes obtained by the gDNA method from several donors. Sourced from immuneACCESS, this table was stored by TCRdb with only in-frame sequences that have V and J called. A share of the clones is absent; for the studies checked, an unresolved V gene accounts for under half, and the remainder has no known explanation. V and J calls and clone size are given by that table; D and trimming were obtained from the DNA. The sample table holds over 950,000 clones, of which approximately 80% were seen once. In total, the top ten clones hold about 0.94% of the sample.

The donors were healthy, HIV-negative adults with no recently reported acute infections or vaccinations. Every donor was a Caucasian adult residing in Nashville, Tennessee, USA. CD4+ T cells were enriched by magnetic negative selection, after which naive cells were positively selected on CD45RA and the negative fraction was taken as the memory subset. After blood collection by leukapheresis, PBMCs were isolated using Ficoll-Histopaque density gradient centrifugation and then cryopreserved in the vapor phase of liquid nitrogen. Purity and quantity of every magnetically sorted T cell population were checked by analytical flow cytometry. From each sorted fraction, genomic DNA was isolated and quantified by UV absorbance on a Nanodrop 2000c. This sample was taken from a study of shared clonotypes between healthy human individuals (dated by TCRdb to the early 2020s). Study-wide context: Two women and a few men aged 18 to 49 years were included in the cohort. For each donor, CD4 naive and CD4 memory were each given three plates, CD8 naive was given two plates, and CD8 memory was given one plate. To estimate repertoire size and how much clonotypes are shared between individuals, the study performed deep sequencing of blood TCR repertoires from roughly five healthy adults. To increase sequencing depth and limit assay-specific biases, TCR repertoire library preparation and sequencing were carried out by different laboratories using diverse techniques. Each donor's leukapheresis produced roughly between about 0.9 and 9.5 billion PBMCs.

From the cysteine up to the phenylalanine, the CDR3 has a length of 15 residues. Only the CDR3 region is kept as DNA, spanning 45 bases read in frame from base 1. A distance of 6 bases separates the germline ends of V and J, which lose 0 bases and 0 bases respectively. CDR1 and CDR2, per the germline V gene (reference sequence), are SGHNT and YYREEE. Overall results and qualifications from the work: When a few donors were compared, the shared fraction of clonotypes was around 5% for naive CD4, approximately 3.3% for naive CD8, 2% to 2.5% for memory CD4, and 0.4% for memory CD8. Sampling was limited to blood, and TCR repertoires in tissue likely differ from TCR repertoires in blood. Even with the large sequencing depth, rarefaction of the sorted-subset datasets indicated that sequencing was incomplete. The small number of donors limited the genetic and exposure-history diversity represented. Pairwise subsampling indicated that sequencing depth was expected to affect the degree of clonotype sharing among donors. Compared with non-shared clonotypes, the clonotypes found in all four sorted-subset donors had higher generation probabilities. Naive subsets generally had larger estimated clonotype richness than memory subsets.

The chain joins TRBV5-4 to TRBJ2-2, with no confidently assigned D gene. The sequence was obtained from a man in his late teens or twenties in good health. Some clones in this sample may be carry-over from other donors' samples. The sequenced material came from memory CD4+ T cells from PBMCs. The sample's cell subset or site label is to be understood as: CD45RA-negative fraction. The CDR3: CASSLGQPNTGELFF. The nucleotides read TGTGCCAGCAGCTTGGGGCAGCCGAACACCGGGGAGCTGTTTTTT. Reference TRBV5-4 and TRBJ2-2 genes cover what lies past the CDR3, so the full variable domain is ETGVTQSPTHLIKTRGQQVTLRCSSQSGHNTVSWYQQALGQGPQFIFQYYREEENGRGNFPPRFSGLQFPNYSSELNVNALELDDSALYLCASSLGQPNTGELFFGEGSRLTVL.